The present entry profiles one T cell receptor beta chain with its context. What it binds is unknown. From germline, CDR1 is SGHNT and CDR2 YENEEA. The CDR3 has 14 residues. V lost 2 bases, J lost 5 bases, and 12 bases lay in between. This specimen belongs to a study of shared clonotypes between healthy human individuals. TCRdb's table, derived via immunoSEQ multiplex PCR, lists solely in-frame clones and lacks some. The sample yields more than 2,000,000 clones, approximately 93% seen once. Findings and caveats of the study: Apart from blood, nothing was sampled; tissue repertoires likely differ.

The source is a man aged 18-30 years in good health. Some clones in this sample may be carry-over from other donors' samples. Material for sequencing was naive CD4+ T cells from PBMCs. Described subset: CD45RA+ positively selected. The chain is built from TRBV11-3 and TRBJ1-1; D unclear. The CDR3 reads CASSLNYMDTEAFF. The CDR3 nucleotides are TGTGCCAGCAGCTTAAACTATATGGATACTGAAGCTTTCTTT. Variable domain in full (rest from reference TRBV11-3 and TRBJ1-1): EAGVVQSPRYKIIEKKQPVAFWCNPISGHNTLYWYLQNLGQGPELLIRYENEEAVDDSQLPKDRFSAERLKGVDSTLKIQPAELGDSAVYLCASSLNYMDTEAFFGQGTRLTVV.